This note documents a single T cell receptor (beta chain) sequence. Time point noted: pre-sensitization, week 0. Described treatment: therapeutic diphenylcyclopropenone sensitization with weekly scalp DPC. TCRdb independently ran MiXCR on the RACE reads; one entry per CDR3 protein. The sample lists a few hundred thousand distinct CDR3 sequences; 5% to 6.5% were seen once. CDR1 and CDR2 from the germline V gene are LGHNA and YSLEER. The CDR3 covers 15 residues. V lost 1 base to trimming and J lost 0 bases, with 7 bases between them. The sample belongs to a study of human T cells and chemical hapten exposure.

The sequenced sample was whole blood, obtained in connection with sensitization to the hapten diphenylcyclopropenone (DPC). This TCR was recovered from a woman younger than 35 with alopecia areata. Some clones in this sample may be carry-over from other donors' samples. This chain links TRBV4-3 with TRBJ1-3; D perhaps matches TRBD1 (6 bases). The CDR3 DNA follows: TGCGCCAGCAGCCAAGGGACAGCCTCTGGAAACACCATATATTTT. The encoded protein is CASSQGTASGNTIYF.